Listed below are T cell receptor beta chains from one sample, sequenced in a study of cytomegalovirus exposure and HLA in healthy donors. Produced via immunoSEQ multiplex PCR; TCRdb's table is partial and in-frame only. The profile shows 65,000 to 90,000 clones, 60% to 75% of them singletons. Sequenced sample: PBMCs. The receptor set was obtained from a woman between 35 and 50 years old in good health and CMV-seropositive. Each CDR3 is given with its conserved first and last residue. A D gene is named only where the DNA matches it firmly. Clone size is stated in some rows and not others, as once, few, many or a class when expanded.

d_call	clone_size	v_call	j_call	cdr3_nt	cdr3_aa
-	-	TRBV27	TRBJ1-2	TGTGCCAGCGGCGGGAACTATGGCTACACCTTC	CASGGNYGYTF
TRBD2	-	TRBV7-9	TRBJ2-5	TGTGCCAGCAGCTATGGGACTAGCGGGGGGACGTACCAAGAGACCCAGTACTTC	CASSYGTSGGTYQETQYF
-	-	TRBV27	TRBJ1-3	TGTGCCAGCAGATTACAGGGTACCCCTGGAAACACCATATATTTT	CASRLQGTPGNTIYF
-	-	TRBV29-1	TRBJ1-4	TGCAGCGTTCAAACAGGGCGTACACTGTTTTTT	CSVQTGRTLFF
-	once	TRBV7-2	TRBJ2-5	TGTGCCAGCAGCTTAGGAGGGCCCGTGGAGACCCAGTACTTC	CASSLGGPVETQYF
TRBD2	-	TRBV13	TRBJ2-7	TGTGCCAGCAGCCCGTTCAGGGAGGGTGCCTATGAGCAGTACTTC	CASSPFREGAYEQYF
-	few	TRBV9	TRBJ2-5	TGTGCCAGCAGCTACGACAGACAGTACCAAGAGACCCAGTACTTC	CASSYDRQYQETQYF
TRBD1	-	TRBV6-1	TRBJ2-7	TGTGCCAGCACCGCGGGACAGGGGAGCGAGCAGTACTTC	CASTAGQGSEQYF
-	-	TRBV28	TRBJ1-4	TGTGCCAGCAGTCCCGGGACATGGAATGAAAAACTGTTTTTT	CASSPGTWNEKLFF
TRBD1	few	TRBV28	TRBJ2-4	TGTGCCAGCAGAAAAGGACAGGGTGGTGGGGTTCAGTACTTC	CASRKGQGGGVQYF
TRBD1	-	TRBV28	TRBJ1-2	TGTGCCAGCAGCGGGACAGGCCTTGGATATGGCTACACCTTC	CASSGTGLGYGYTF
-	-	TRBV7-9	TRBJ1-4	TGTGCCAGCAGCTTTGGGTCAGGGGCTAATGAAAAACTGTTTTTT	CASSFGSGANEKLFF
-	once	TRBV19	TRBJ2-6	TGTGCCAGTAAATTGACAGCCCAATTCTCTGGGGCCAACGTCCTGACTTTC	CASKLTAQFSGANVLTF
-	-	TRBV19	TRBJ2-7	TGTGCCAGTAGTCGAGGCCCCTCCTCCTACGAGCAGTACTTC	CASSRGPSSYEQYF
TRBD2	-	TRBV6-1	TRBJ2-1	TGTGCCAGCAGTGGTGGGACTAGCGGGGGAAATGAGCAGTTCTTC	CASSGGTSGGNEQFF
TRBD2	-	TRBV4-2	TRBJ2-1	TGTGCCAGCAGCCGGATTCTAGCGGGGGGTTCCTACAATGAGCAGTTCTTC	CASSRILAGGSYNEQFF
TRBD2	-	TRBV4-3	TRBJ2-7	TGCGCCAGCAGCCCCCCTGGCGGGAGGAATCACGAGCAGTACTTC	CASSPPGGRNHEQYF
-	-	TRBV5-1	TRBJ2-3	TGCGCCAGCAGCTTGCCTGAGGGAGATGGGATAGATACGCAGTATTTT	CASSLPEGDGIDTQYF
TRBD1	few	TRBV5-6	TRBJ1-1	TGTGACAGGAGCTTGTTCGGGACAGGGGGTCACACTGAAGCTTTGTTT	CDRSLFGTGGHTEALF
-	-	TRBV30	TRBJ1-1	TGTGCCTGGAGGGGACACTTGAACACTGAAGCTTTCTTT	CAWRGHLNTEAFF
-	few	TRBV6-5	TRBJ1-1	TGTGCCAGCAGTTACGGTAGCACTGAAGCTTTCTTT	CASSYGSTEAFF
-	-	TRBV7-6	TRBJ2-3	TGTGCCAGCAGCTTAACGACGCGCGGGTCTGATACGCAGTATTTT	CASSLTTRGSDTQYF
-	few	TRBV6-6	TRBJ1-1	TGTGCCAGCAGTTACAACGGGGGGGCAAACACTGAAGCTTTCTTT	CASSYNGGANTEAFF
-	-	TRBV4-3	TRBJ1-4	TGCGCCAGCAGCCAAGATTTCCAGTCCGGGACAAGAAATGAAAAACTGTTTTTT	CASSQDFQSGTRNEKLFF
-	once	TRBV5-1	TRBJ1-1	TGCGCCAGCAGCAACGACGGGGGGGGCAGCGGGGTAGCTTTCTTT	CASSNDGGGSGVAFF
TRBD1	once	TRBV10-3	TRBJ2-7	TGTGCGGCAAGGACAGGGGGCGGTGAGCAGTACTTC	CAARTGGGEQYF
-	-	TRBV5-6	TRBJ1-1	TGTGCCAGCAAGACAGGTACCGGTATGAACACTGAAGCTTTCTTT	CASKTGTGMNTEAFF